This entry features one T cell receptor beta chain sequence. Germline assignment: CDR1 MGHRA and CDR2 YSYEKL. This CDR3 comprises 15 residues. The V end lost 0 bases, the J end lost 5 bases, and 11 bases lay between the germline ends. Tumor libraries mostly used roughly 4.8 ug genomic DNA, two replicates each. This table comes from immunoSEQ multiplex PCR, and its TCRdb copy is limited to in-frame clones, with some not included. The sample carries about 1,400 clones, around three fifths recorded once. Time point indicated: after neoadjuvant nivolumab, at surgical resection. These data are taken from a study of neoadjuvant anti-PD-1 for oral cavity cancer. In the study overall: Non-progressing patients received a fourth nivolumab dose near day 43, then surgery on days 50-56.

The sequenced sample was tumor tissue, obtained after nivolumab (anti-PD-1) treatment. This clonotype originated in a person aged 40-85 years with oral cavity squamous cell carcinoma. The rearrangement uses TRBV4-1 and TRBJ2-1; no definite D call. The DNA for the CDR3 is TGCGCCAGCAGCCAAGAAAACTACCGTAACAATGAGCAGTTCTTC. Translated: CASSQENYRNNEQFF.